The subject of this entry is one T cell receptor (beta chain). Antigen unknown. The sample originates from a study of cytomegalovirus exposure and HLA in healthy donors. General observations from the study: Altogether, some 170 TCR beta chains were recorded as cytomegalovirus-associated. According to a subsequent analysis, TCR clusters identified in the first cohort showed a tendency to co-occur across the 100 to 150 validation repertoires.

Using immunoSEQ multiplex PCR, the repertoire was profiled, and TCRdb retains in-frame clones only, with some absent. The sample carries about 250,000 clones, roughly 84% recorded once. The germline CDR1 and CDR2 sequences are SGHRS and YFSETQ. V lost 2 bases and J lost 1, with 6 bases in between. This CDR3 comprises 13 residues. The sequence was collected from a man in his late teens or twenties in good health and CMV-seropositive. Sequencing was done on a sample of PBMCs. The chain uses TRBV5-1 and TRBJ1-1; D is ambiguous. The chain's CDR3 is CASSFDGNTEAFF. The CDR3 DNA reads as TGCGCCAGCAGCTTTGACGGGAACACTGAAGCTTTCTTT. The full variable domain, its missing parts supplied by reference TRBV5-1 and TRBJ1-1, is KAGVTQTPRYLIKTRGQQVTLSCSPISGHRSVSWYQQTPGQGLQFLFEYFSETQRNKGNFPGRFSGRQFSNSRSEMNVSTLELGDSALYLCASSFDGNTEAFFGQGTRLTVV.